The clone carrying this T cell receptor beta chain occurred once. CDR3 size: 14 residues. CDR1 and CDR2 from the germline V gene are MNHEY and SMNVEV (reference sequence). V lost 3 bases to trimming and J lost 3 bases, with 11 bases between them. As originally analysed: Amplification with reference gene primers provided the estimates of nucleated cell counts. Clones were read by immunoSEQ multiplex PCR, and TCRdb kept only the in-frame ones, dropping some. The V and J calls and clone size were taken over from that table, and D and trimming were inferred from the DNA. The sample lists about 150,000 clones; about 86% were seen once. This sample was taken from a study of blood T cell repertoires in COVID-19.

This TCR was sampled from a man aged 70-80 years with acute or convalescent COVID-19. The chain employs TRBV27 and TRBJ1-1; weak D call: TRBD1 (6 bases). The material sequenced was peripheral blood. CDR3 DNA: TGTGCCAGCAGTTTTTCTCAGGGGTACACTGAAGCTTTCTTT. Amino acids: CASSFSQGYTEAFF.